Each of the 9 T cell receptor beta chains below was sequenced from the same sample in a study of cytomegalovirus exposure and HLA in healthy donors. The study ran its PCR with 60 Vbeta and 13 Jbeta primers. TCRdb's table, derived via immunoSEQ multiplex PCR, lists solely in-frame clones and lacks some. This table holds about 180,000 clones, over 70% found once. Sample: PBMCs. The receptors here all came from a woman in her forties or fifties in good health and CMV-seronegative.

V and J are TRBV18 and TRBJ1-1, with D perhaps matching TRBD1 (5 bases). The CDR3 runs to 15 residues. The V end lost 0 bases, the J end lost 5 bases, and 13 bases lay between the germline ends. Germline CDR1 reads KGHSH; CDR2 reads LQKENI. CDR3 residues: CASSPPSAGRTEAFF. The CDR3 region has the DNA TGTGCCAGCTCACCACCGTCGGCAGGGAGGACTGAAGCTTTCTTT.

The chain combines TRBV5-1 with TRBJ2-7; 15 bases are a match to TRBD2. Germline V CDR1 and CDR2: SGHRS, YFSETQ. Trimming at V came to 4 bases and at J to 3 bases, leaving 5 bases not matched to a gene. The CDR3 has 16 residues. CDR3 bases: TGCGCCAGCAGCCCGGGACTAGCGGGGGGCCTCTACGAGCAGTACTTC. It encodes CASSPGLAGGLYEQYF.

This clone came up a few times. The V gene is TRBV27, the J gene TRBJ2-7; TRBD2 agrees at 8 bases. V lost 2 bases and J lost 4; bases outside the gene matches: 13. The CDR3 is made up of 17 amino acids. The germline V gene has CDR1 MNHEY and CDR2 SMNVEV (reference sequence). This CDR3 reads CASSLVGSREARYEQYF. The CDR3 DNA reads TGTGCCAGCAGTTTAGTGGGGTCGCGGGAGGCCCGGTACGAGCAGTACTTC.

This clone was counted between two and nine times. The chain combines TRBV5-1 with TRBJ1-2; tentative D call: TRBD1 (6 bases). CDR3 length: 13 residues. Trimming cost V 2 bases and J 7 bases, with 12 bases left between them. CDR1 is SGHRS and CDR2 is YFSETQ in the germline V gene. The chain's CDR3 is CASSLQGQGGYTF. The CDR3 coding sequence is TGCGCCAGCAGCTTACAGGGTCAGGGTGGCTACACCTTC.

V gene TRBV6-6 combines with J gene TRBJ2-2, with a possible D match to TRBD2 (5 bases). This CDR3 contains 15 residues. The V and J ends lost 6 bases and 6 bases respectively, with 17 bases between them. Germline assignment: CDR1 MNHNY and CDR2 SVGAGI (reference sequence). CDR3 sequence: CASSDPSSGAGELFF. The DNA for the CDR3 is TGTGCCAGCAGCGATCCCTCAAGCGGAGCCGGGGAGCTGTTTTTT.

This chain uses TRBV6-1 with TRBJ1-2; D is possibly TRBD1 (5 bases). Looked up from germline, CDR1 is MNHNS and CDR2 is SASEGT. The CDR3 has 12 amino acids. The DNA of the CDR3 is TGTTATACTGGTGGGGCGAACTATGGCTACACCTTC. Amino acids: CYTGGANYGYTF.

This rearrangement joins TRBV5-1 to TRBJ2-7; 10 bases agree with TRBD2. J lost 2 bases, V lost 8 bases, and 19 bases had no gene match. The CDR3 consists of 18 residues. CDR1 is SGHRS, CDR2 YFSETQ, per germline. The CDR3 protein is CASRGTSVGSPQTYEQYF. The CDR3 nucleotides are TGCGCCAGTAGGGGGACTAGCGTAGGTTCACCGCAAACCTACGAGCAGTACTTC.

The table lists this clone with a few counts. In nucleotides, the CDR3 is TGTGCCAGCAGGACCTCGGGAGAGGGTCTCCGCGAGCAGTACTTC. Translated: CASRTSGEGLREQYF. This chain connects TRBV28 to TRBJ2-7, with D possibly TRBD2 on 6 matching bases. The length of the CDR3 is 15 residues. V shed 6 bases and J shed 6 bases, with 21 bases lying between them. The germline V gene has CDR1 MDHEN and CDR2 SYDVKM.

This sequence joins TRBV18 and TRBJ1-1; D uncertain. Germline V CDR1 and CDR2: KGHSH, LQKENI. The CDR3 length is 15 residues. V lost 4 bases and J 1 base, leaving 13 bases between the germline ends. The CDR3 is CASSLYQVTNTEAFF. CDR3 in DNA: TGTGCCAGCTCACTATATCAGGTTACGAACACTGAAGCTTTCTTT.